These 30 T cell receptor beta chains came from one sample sequenced in a study of OX40 agonist ivuxolimab in advanced cancers. Repertoires were generated with immunoSEQ multiplex PCR, while TCRdb's copy carries only in-frame clones and drops some. Here the sample spans approximately 77,000 clones, approximately 80% being singletons. The sequencing here drew on CD4+ or CD8+ T cells sorted from blood, taken in a trial of the OX40 agonist ivuxolimab. These TCRs come from an adult with an advanced solid tumor such as melanoma, head and neck, liver or kidney cancer.

This clone was seen just once. The V and J genes are TRBV18 and TRBJ2-7, with D possibly being TRBD2 (5 bases). With 3 bases removed from V and 3 bases from J, the gap between germline ends came to 12 bases. The CDR3 length is 14 residues. The germline V gene encodes CDR1 KGHSH and CDR2 LQKENI. CDR3 coding DNA: TGTGCCAGCTCACCGACTCGGGATGTCTACGAGCAGTACTTC. Protein sequence: CASSPTRDVYEQYF.

This clone was detected only a few times. This chain uses TRBV19 with TRBJ1-2; D unresolved. Trimming shortened V by 7 bases and J by 0 bases, and 12 bases separated the two germline ends. Germline values: CDR1 LNHDA, CDR2 SQIVND (reference sequence). The CDR3 is 14 amino acids. The CDR3 spells CASTLSPANYGYTF. CDR3 nucleotides: TGTGCCAGTACCTTGTCACCTGCTAACTATGGCTACACCTTC.

CDR3 amino acids: CASSSGGDYNSPLHF. CDR3 bases: TGTGCCAGCAGTTCAGGGGGCGATTATAATTCACCCCTCCACTTT. The chain joins TRBV27 to TRBJ1-6; 8 bases fit TRBD1. V trimming: 4 bases; J trimming: 4 bases; junction bases outside the gene matches: 3. The CDR3 covers 15 residues. Germline CDR1 and CDR2: MNHEY and SMNVEV (reference sequence).

The chain combines TRBV5-1 with TRBJ2-6; no reliable D call. The V gene's germline CDR1 is SGHRS and CDR2 YFSETQ. CDR3 length: 16 amino acids. Trimming took 0 bases from V and 1 from J, leaving 8 bases between them. CDR3 region: CASSLGVVSGANVLTF. DNA of the CDR3: TGCGCCAGCAGCTTGGGAGTGGTATCTGGGGCCAACGTCCTGACTTTC. Full variable domain (rest looked up from reference TRBV5-1 and TRBJ2-6): KAGVTQTPRYLIKTRGQQVTLSCSPISGHRSVSWYQQTPGQGLQFLFEYFSETQRNKGNFPGRFSGRQFSNSRSEMNVSTLELGDSALYLCASSLGVVSGANVLTFGAGSRLTVL.

The chain uses TRBV7-9 and TRBJ2-5; 9 nucleotides agree with TRBD2. Trimming took 5 bases from V and 0 from J; bases not matched to a gene: 4. Germline-derived CDR1 and CDR2 are SEHNR and FQNEAQ (reference sequence). The CDR3 runs 15 residues. CDR3 protein: CASSRAGGDQETQYF. The CDR3, as DNA: TGTGCCAGCAGCAGAGCGGGGGGCGACCAAGAGACCCAGTACTTC.

This clone has just one count. J is TRBJ2-7 and V is TRBV6-5; the match to TRBD1 covers 9 bases. Per germline, CDR1 MNHEY and CDR2 SVGAGI. CDR3 length: 15 amino acids. V lost 5 bases to trimming and J lost 7 bases; unmatched junction nucleotides: 12. CDR3 loop: CASSPPGQGYREQYF. CDR3 sequence (DNA): TGTGCCAGCAGTCCGCCGGGACAGGGCTATAGGGAGCAGTACTTC.

This rearrangement joins TRBV7-2 to TRBJ2-5; the match to TRBD1 covers 9 bases. The germline V gene has CDR1 SGHTA and CDR2 FQGNSA. The V and J ends lost 5 bases and 4 bases, in that order; junction bases with no gene match: 2. The CDR3 length is 13 residues. The DNA of the CDR3 is TGTGCCAGCAGCGACAGGGGGAGAGAGACCCAGTACTTC. Translating gives CASSDRGRETQYF.

This sequence joins TRBV9 and TRBJ1-4; 8 nucleotides align to TRBD1. In germline, CDR1 is SGDLS, CDR2 YYNGEE. The CDR3 runs to 15 residues. Trimming at V came to 4 bases and at J to 5 bases, leaving 7 bases not matched to a gene. CDR3 in amino acids: CASSPATGENEKLFF. The CDR3 DNA reads TGTGCCAGCAGCCCAGCGACAGGGGAGAATGAAAAACTGTTTTTT.

This clone has only a few counts. The chain has TRBV5-5 and TRBJ1-5, with TRBD1 matching over 10 bases. Germline CDR1 is SGHKS and CDR2 is YYEKEE (reference sequence). V trimming: 0 bases; J trimming: 4 bases; junction bases outside the gene matches: 4. This CDR3 has 16 residues. CDR3: CASSLGGQGTNQPQHF. The CDR3 nucleotides read TGTGCCAGCAGCTTGGGGGGACAGGGGACAAATCAGCCCCAGCATTTT. Full variable domain (remainder filled in from reference TRBV5-5 and TRBJ1-5): DAGVTQSPTHLIKTRGQQVTLRCSPISGHKSVSWYQQVLGQGPQFIFQYYEKEERGRGNFPDRFSARQFPNYSSELNVNALLLGDSALYLCASSLGGQGTNQPQHFGDGTRLSIL.

This chain connects TRBV19 to TRBJ2-5, with a weak D call TRBD2 (5 bases). Germline CDR1 reads LNHDA; CDR2 reads SQIVND (reference sequence). The CDR3 has 18 residues. V was clipped by 7 bases and J by 4 bases, with 28 bases between them. As DNA, the CDR3 is TGTGCCAGTAACGGAGTCACTCCGGCCGGTGGACGGGGAGAGACCCAGTACTTC. It specifies CASNGVTPAGGRGETQYF.

The V and J genes are TRBV19 and TRBJ1-1, with D unresolved. In germline, CDR1 is LNHDA, CDR2 SQIVND (reference sequence). This CDR3 has 13 residues. V was trimmed by 3 bases and J by 2 bases, leaving 7 bases between them. The CDR3 here is CASSIMENTEAFF. DNA of the CDR3: TGTGCCAGTAGTATCATGGAAAACACTGAAGCTTTCTTT.

The chain carries TRBV7-3 and TRBJ2-5; D is uncertain. The CDR3 runs 15 residues. Germline V gene lookup returns CDR1 SGHTA and CDR2 FQGTGA. V lost 3 bases and J 4 bases, leaving 15 bases between the germline ends. The CDR3, as DNA: TGTGCCAGCAGCTTGAGTCCGGCCGTGGGAGAGACCCAGTACTTC. Its protein is CASSLSPAVGETQYF. Looking up the rest from reference TRBV7-3 and TRBJ2-5 gives the full variable domain: GAGVSQTPSNKVTEKGKYVELRCDPISGHTALYWYRQSLGQGPEFLIYFQGTGAADDSGLPNDRFFAVRPEGSVSTLKIQRTERGDSAVYLCASSLSPAVGETQYFGPGTRLLVL.

This clone was detected a few times. V gene TRBV6-1 combines with J gene TRBJ2-6; either TRBD1 or TRBD2 may fit D (6 bases each). This CDR3 comprises 15 residues. Germline assignment: CDR1 MNHNS and CDR2 SASEGT. Trimming took 7 bases from V and 4 from J, leaving 14 bases between them. The CDR3 region is CASTSGEAGANVLTF. The CDR3 nucleotides read TGTGCCAGCACCTCAGGGGAGGCCGGGGCCAACGTCCTGACTTTC.

This sequence joins TRBV28 and TRBJ2-7, with TRBD1 identical over 10 bases. Unmatched junction bases numbered 3, after V lost 2 bases and J lost 5 bases. The CDR3 has 14 amino acids. The germline CDR1 and CDR2 sequences are MDHEN and SYDVKM. CDR3 bases: TGTGCCAGCAGTTTAGGGACAGGGGATCACGAGCAGTACTTC. Amino acids: CASSLGTGDHEQYF.

This rearrangement joins TRBV19 to TRBJ2-4; 7 bases match TRBD1. Looked up from germline, CDR1 is LNHDA and CDR2 is SQIVND (reference sequence). The CDR3 runs 13 residues. With V trimmed by 7 bases and J by 6 bases, 6 bases remained unmatched. CDR3 in amino acids: CASTHRDRNIQYF. In nucleotides, the CDR3 is TGTGCCAGTACCCACCGGGACAGAAACATTCAGTACTTC.

The chain is built from TRBV19 and TRBJ2-3, with TRBD1 identical over 7 bases. Unmatched junction bases numbered 15, after V lost 10 bases and J lost 2 bases. CDR1 and CDR2 (germline): LNHDA, SQIVND (reference sequence). This CDR3 has 16 amino acids. The DNA for the CDR3 is TGTGCCACCAGTAGTAGGTCCAGGGGGAACACAGATACGCAGTATTTT. Translated, it gives CATSSRSRGNTDTQYF.

The V and J genes are TRBV19 and TRBJ1-1; D might be TRBD1 (6 bases). The V gene's germline CDR1 is LNHDA and CDR2 SQIVND (reference sequence). V lost 6 bases and J 0 bases, leaving 14 bases between the germline ends. CDR3 length: 15 residues. The CDR3 coding sequence is TGTGCCAGTAGCCTCGGACAGCTTATGAACACTGAAGCTTTCTTT. Its protein is CASSLGQLMNTEAFF.

The V gene is TRBV15, the J gene TRBJ2-7; 7 bases line up with TRBD1. CDR1 and CDR2 from the germline V gene are LNHNV and YYDKDF (reference sequence). With 0 bases clipped from V and 5 bases from J, the junction kept 7 bases outside the gene matches. CDR3 length: 15 amino acids. CDR3 region: CATSRDWYRGHEQYF. CDR3 coding DNA: TGTGCCACCAGCAGAGACTGGTACAGGGGCCACGAGCAGTACTTC. The variable domain in full, with the rest retrieved from reference TRBV15 and TRBJ2-7, is DAMVIQNPRYQVTQFGKPVTLSCSQTLNHNVMYWYQQKSSQAPKLLFHYYDKDFNNEADTPDNFQSRRPNTSFCFLDIRSPGLGDTAMYLCATSRDWYRGHEQYFGPGTRLTVT.

The chain recombines TRBV5-1 with TRBJ2-5; D unresolved. V was cut by 0 bases and J by 1 base, with 7 bases left in between. The V gene's germline CDR1 is SGHRS and CDR2 YFSETQ. The CDR3 covers 14 residues. This CDR3 is CASSLDSIQETQYF. The CDR3 region has the DNA TGCGCCAGCAGCTTGGACTCTATCCAAGAGACCCAGTACTTC.

This clone was counted between two and nine times. The chain combines TRBV5-4 with TRBJ2-5; 10 bases map to TRBD1. V gave up 4 bases and J gave up 4 bases; unmatched junction bases: 10. CDR3 length: 16 amino acids. Germline CDR1 is SGHNT and CDR2 is YYREEE (reference sequence). Here the CDR3 reads CASSAATGGGRETQYF. DNA of the CDR3: TGTGCCAGCAGCGCGGCGACAGGGGGCGGGCGAGAGACCCAGTACTTC.

The V and J genes are TRBV7-9 and TRBJ1-2; no clear D gene. The CDR3 has 15 amino acids. V was trimmed by 1 base and J by 3 bases, leaving 12 bases between them. Per the germline V gene, CDR1 is SEHNR and CDR2 is FQNEAQ (reference sequence). As DNA, the CDR3 is TGTGCCAGCAGCTTAGGATCCTTTGGGGACTATGGCTACACCTTC. Translation: CASSLGSFGDYGYTF. Drawing the rest from reference TRBV7-9 and TRBJ1-2, the complete variable domain is DTGVSQNPRHKITKRGQNVTFRCDPISEHNRLYWYRQTLGQGPEFLTYFQNEAQLEKSRLLSDRFSAERPKGSFSTLEIQRTEQGDSAMYLCASSLGSFGDYGYTFGSGTRLTVV.

This clone appeared a few times. The V gene is TRBV6-7, the J gene TRBJ2-7; 7 nucleotides line up with TRBD1. TRBV6-7 carries the ORF label, with uncertain function. The CDR3 spans 13 residues. V lost 2 bases, J lost 3 bases, and 1 base stayed unmatched. DNA of the CDR3: TGTGCCAGCAGTTACGACAGGGACTACGAGCAGTACTTC. Translation gives CASSYDRDYEQYF.

This rearrangement joins TRBV30 to TRBJ1-5; D is possibly TRBD1 (5 bases). Trimming took 0 bases from V and 3 from J, leaving 12 bases between them. CDR1 and CDR2 from the germline V gene are GTSNPN and SVGIG (reference sequence). This CDR3 spans 15 amino acids. The CDR3 DNA follows: TGTGCCTGGAGTGTAAGGGACTGGTACAATCAGCCCCAGCATTTT. Residues: CAWSVRDWYNQPQHF.

The CDR3 DNA sequence: TGCGCCAGCAGCCAAGTTCTACAGGGGGCGGAAGGGGCCAACGTCCTGACTTTC. It yields the protein CASSQVLQGAEGANVLTF. The V call is TRBV4-1, the J call TRBJ2-6; 9 bases are shared with TRBD1. With 1 base clipped from V and 4 bases from J, the junction kept 8 bases outside the gene matches. There are 18 residues in the CDR3. CDR1 MGHRA and CDR2 YSYEKL come from the germline V gene.

The V and J genes are TRBV7-9 and TRBJ1-1; the D is unclear. CDR1 is SEHNR, CDR2 FQNEAQ, per germline (reference sequence). The CDR3 contains 15 residues. V was pared by 8 bases and J by 1 base, with 17 bases between. The DNA of the CDR3 is TGTGCCAGCGCATCATTAGAATACCCGAACACTGAAGCTTTCTTT. This gives the protein CASASLEYPNTEAFF.

This chain uses TRBV2 with TRBJ2-1, with TRBD2 matching 13 bases. Germline CDR1 and CDR2: SNHLY and FYNNEI. The ends lost 7 bases at V and 7 bases at J; junction bases unmatched: 7. This CDR3 region has 15 residues. CDR3 DNA: TGTGCCAGCATCAGACTAGCGGGAGGAGGTAATGAGCAGTTCTTC. Protein product: CASIRLAGGGNEQFF.

J is TRBJ1-1 and V is TRBV19, with a possible D match to TRBD1 (6 bases). The CDR3 has 15 amino acids. V was pared by 9 bases and J by 5 bases, with 22 bases between. CDR1 is LNHDA, CDR2 SQIVND, per germline (reference sequence). The DNA of the CDR3 is TGTGCCAGCGCGCTGATCTCACAGGGAAGGACTGAAGCTTTCTTT. This sequence encodes CASALISQGRTEAFF.

In its sample, this clone was seen once. The chain combines TRBV18 with TRBJ1-1; possibly TRBD1 for D (5 bases). CDR1 and CDR2 (germline): KGHSH, LQKENI. Trimming took off 1 base at V and 0 bases at J, with 9 bases between the two ends. This CDR3 has 15 residues. CDR3 loop: CASSPRPGVNTEAFF. The CDR3, as DNA: TGTGCCAGCTCACCACGACCGGGGGTGAACACTGAAGCTTTCTTT.

The genes are TRBV28 and TRBJ1-4; D remains ambiguous. The CDR3 totals 16 residues. Between the trimmed V and J ends, which lost 5 bases and 3 bases, there was a span of 16 bases. The germline V gene has CDR1 MDHEN and CDR2 SYDVKM. The CDR3, as DNA: TGTGCCAGCAGTCCGATCGTCGGGAACCCTAATGAAAAACTGTTTTTT. Residues: CASSPIVGNPNEKLFF.

J is TRBJ2-7 and V is TRBV6-5; 8 nucleotides line up with TRBD1. Germline assignment: CDR1 MNHEY and CDR2 SVGAGI. Unmatched junction bases numbered 7, after V lost 6 bases and J lost 0 bases. This CDR3 is 15 amino acids long. The CDR3 spells CASSPDRAHSYEQYF. For the CDR3, the DNA is TGTGCCAGCAGCCCGGACAGGGCTCACTCCTACGAGCAGTACTTC.